The present T cell receptor (beta chain) was sequenced within a study of cytomegalovirus exposure and HLA in healthy donors. Researchers ran the PCR with 60 Vbeta and 13 Jbeta primers. Measured with immunoSEQ multiplex PCR; TCRdb has only the in-frame clones, and not every one. The repertoire has roughly 100,000 clones, less than 90% of them found once; the top ten carry approximately 2.4%. Turning to this clone: Its antigen is still unknown.

Germline CDR1 is MNHEY and CDR2 is SVGAGI. The CDR3 has 15 residues. Whole-study findings and limits: Earlier results showed most TCR beta V segments being productive about 87% or about 30% of the time. Despite most TCR sequences being rare, some public TCRs occurred in many donors.

Sequenced: PBMCs. The V gene is TRBV6-5, the J gene TRBJ2-5; possible D gene TRBD2, 7 bases. With the DNA end fitting TRBJ2-7 better, the J assignment may be wrong. The origin of this receptor is a man aged 35 to 55 in good health and CMV-seronegative. The CDR3 DNA reads as TGTGCCAGCAGCCTAACCACGTGGGGGGGGGCCGAGCAGTACTTC. Protein sequence: CASSLTTWGGAEQYF.